This T cell receptor (beta chain) is from a study of T-cell reconstitution after alpha-beta-depleted transplantation in children (TCRdb year 2016). Background on the whole study: Using TCR repertoire profiling, the study quantitatively followed how T-cell immune reconstitution unfolded in children after TCRalphabeta/CD19-depleted allogeneic hematopoietic cell transplantation. The research as a whole found: Apparently early alphabetaT-cell count recovery about two months after transplant reportedly relied on only several hundred rapidly expanded clones derived from non-depleted graft cells. In some patients, high TCRbeta diversity at day 60 was attributed to recipient T cells and intrathymic progenitors that had survived conditioning. Over the following months the frequencies of hyperexpanded clones went down, and after one year T-cell counts and TCRbeta diversity were mostly credited to newly produced T cells.

Libraries were built with PCR. Sequencing used an Illumina HiSeq 2500. Molecular barcoding was employed in the preparation of TCR libraries, with unique molecular identifiers being used to normalize TCRbeta repertoire quantification. The raw public data were reprocessed by TCRdb itself: fastp quality trimming at Q25, MiXCR clonotype calling, in-frame beta chains only. Each record represents a unique CDR3 protein, reported with the most common genes and DNA among its rows. For this sample there are approximately 800,000 distinct CDR3 sequences; roughly 15% appear just once. Of the sample, approximately 5% is held by the ten largest clones. The intended sense of this specimen's treatment or condition label: allogeneic hematopoietic cell transplantation with graft depleted of TCRalphabeta T cells and CD19 B cells. The transplant recipients were children given TCRalphabeta/CD19-depleted allogeneic hematopoietic cell grafts.

Comments on this clonotype: This receptor's antigen is unknown. Base qualities were left out, and no much larger clone turns up one base away.

This clonotype was obtained from a male patient aged 10-17 years who had a stem cell transplant for acute lymphoblastic leukemia, so the T cells may come from the graft donor. This sample comprised PBMCs, mostly from graft donor cells, obtained 360 days after TCRalphabeta/CD19-depleted stem cell transplant.

The DNA sequence follows: TGTGCCAGCTCTTCCGGGACCCCAAGGGAGCAGTACTTC. Translated, this is CASSSGTPREQYF. The sequence is built from TRBV18 and TRBJ2-7; the D segment may tentatively be TRBD1 or TRBD2, each giving 5 matched bases. Measured from the cysteine to the phenylalanine, the CDR3 is 13 residues long. The sequence is cut down to CDR3 DNA, 39 bases in frame from base 1. Deletion took 6 bases off V and 7 bases off J, with a span of 16 bases between the germline ends. Based on the germline V gene, the CDR1 and CDR2 sequences are KGHSH and LQKENI.